The 18 T cell receptor beta chains below were found in one sample sequenced in a study of CD8 T cells in Susac syndrome (dated 2019 in TCRdb). The receptor library was made with the immunoSEQ multiplex PCR assay. RNA was extracted using the RNeasy kit, and about 0.45 to 1 ug of the RNA was reverse transcribed with random hexamers. TCRdb passed the public sequencing reads through fastp at Q25 and MiXCR, retaining productive beta sequences. Identical CDR3 protein sequences are pooled into one entry, listed with their most common genes and DNA. This sample holds roughly 100,000 distinct CDR3 sequences; around 94% were observed only once. Clones ranked in the top ten supply roughly 0.3% of the sample. Sequencing was carried out using CD4+ T cells from PBMCs. The receptors were gathered from a human donor with Susac syndrome.

The rearrangement uses TRBV5-1 and TRBJ1-5; maybe TRBD1 (6 bases). The CDR3 runs to 16 residues. Germline assignment: CDR1 SGHRS and CDR2 YFSETQ. V lost 3 bases and J 0 bases, leaving 13 bases between the germline ends. The CDR3 DNA sequence: TGCGCCAGCAGCTCAGGACAGATTTTTAGCAATCAGCCCCAGCATTTT. Translated: CASSSGQIFSNQPQHF.

The CDR3 nucleotides are TGTGCCTCCACCGAAACCGGGGAGCTGTTTTTT. Its protein is CASTETGELFF. The rearrangement joins TRBV3-1 to TRBJ2-2, with D unresolved. CDR3 size: 11 residues. Trimming removed 11 bases at V and 5 bases at J, with 9 bases between. Germline CDR1 and CDR2: LGHDT and YNNKEL (reference sequence).

The CDR3 reads CASSPLSPSEGPYNTQYF. DNA for the CDR3: TGTGCCAGCAGCCCGTTGTCGCCCAGCGAGGGCCCATATAATACGCAGTATTTT. The genes are TRBV11-2 and TRBJ2-3; D is perhaps TRBD2 (5 bases). Germline CDR1 SGHAT, CDR2 FQNNGV. CDR3 length equals 18 residues. V lost 5 bases and J 7 bases, leaving 28 bases between the germline ends. The variable domain in full, completed from reference TRBV11-2 and TRBJ2-3, reads EAGVAQSPRYKIIEKRQSVAFWCNPISGHATLYWYQQILGQGPKLLIQFQNNGVVDDSQLPKDRFSAERLKGVDSTLKIQPAKLEDSAVYLCASSPLSPSEGPYNTQYFGPGTRLTVL.

This chain joins TRBV3-1 and TRBJ2-2; 9 bases agree with TRBD1. The trim removed 1 base at V and 0 bases at J, leaving 6 bases unmatched. This CDR3 comprises 18 residues. Germline V gene data show CDR1 as LGHDT and CDR2 as YNNKEL (reference sequence). The CDR3 spells CASSQGGTGIPNTGELFF. The DNA of the CDR3 is TGTGCCAGCAGCCAAGGGGGGACAGGGATTCCGAACACCGGGGAGCTGTTTTTT.

V and J are TRBV12-3 or TRBV12-4 and TRBJ2-3; unclear D gene. This CDR3 comprises 15 residues. The ends were cut back, 2 bases at V and 1 base at J, with 10 bases in the middle. CDR3 in amino acids: CASSLTSEGTDTQYF. DNA of the CDR3: TGTGCCAGCAGTTTAACTTCGGAAGGCACAGATACGCAGTATTTT.

J is TRBJ2-7 and V is TRBV7-2; TRBD2 aligns across 8 bases. There are 15 residues in the CDR3. Looked up from germline, CDR1 is SGHTA and CDR2 is FQGNSA. V dropped 4 bases and J dropped 0; count of bases not matched to a gene: 5. CDR3 bases: TGTGCCAGCAGCTCCGGGGGGGGGCCCTCCTACGAGCAGTACTTC. This encodes CASSSGGGPSYEQYF.

V usage is TRBV9 and J usage is TRBJ2-5, with a tentative D call TRBD1 (7 bases). The V gene's germline CDR1 is SGDLS and CDR2 YYNGEE. This CDR3 comprises 15 residues. Deletions cut 4 bases from V and 1 base from J, with 14 bases between. DNA for the CDR3: TGTGCCAGCAGCCCCTTTCAGGGGGGCCAAGAGACCCAGTACTTC. This sequence encodes CASSPFQGGQETQYF. The full variable domain, its missing parts supplied by reference TRBV9 and TRBJ2-5, is DSGVTQTPKHLITATGQRVTLRCSPRSGDLSVYWYQQSLDQGLQFLIQYYNGEERAKGNILERFSAQQFPDLHSELNLSSLELGDSALYFCASSPFQGGQETQYFGPGTRLLVL.

The chain is built from TRBV30 and TRBJ2-4; TRBD1 is a possible D gene (6 bases). This CDR3 is built from 11 residues. V was trimmed by 7 bases and J by 7 bases, leaving 11 bases between them. The V gene's germline CDR1 is GTSNPN and CDR2 SVGIG (reference sequence). DNA for the CDR3: TGTGCCTCCCAAAGGGGGAACATTCAGTACTTC. Amino acids: CASQRGNIQYF.

The chain carries TRBV29-1 and TRBJ2-2; tentative D call: TRBD1 (6 bases). Germline V gene sequence: CDR1 SQVTM, CDR2 ANQGSEA. There are 14 residues in the CDR3. CDR3 coding DNA: TGCAGTACCTCAGGGGCGGTAGACACCGGGGAGCTGTTTTTT. Its protein is CSTSGAVDTGELFF.

The gene calls are TRBV6-5 and TRBJ1-4; D not certain. This CDR3 has 13 amino acids. V lost 2 bases and J 5 bases, leaving 6 bases between the germline ends. Germline V gene data show CDR1 as MNHEY and CDR2 as SVGAGI. The CDR3 is CASSYDWNEKLFF. In DNA, the CDR3 is TGTGCCAGCAGTTACGACTGGAATGAAAAACTGTTTTTT.

The chain recombines TRBV14 with TRBJ1-1; possible D gene TRBD1, 5 bases. Germline-derived CDR1 and CDR2 are SGHDN and FVKESK. Deletions cut 1 base from V and 2 bases from J, with 14 bases between. CDR3 length: 16 amino acids. CDR3 sequence reads: CASSQVMTALNTEAFF. The CDR3 DNA is TGTGCCAGCAGCCAAGTCATGACAGCCCTCAACACTGAAGCTTTCTTT.

This CDR3 reads CASRQALGETQYF. The CDR3 DNA follows: TGCGCCAGCAGGCAGGCCCTTGGAGAGACCCAGTACTTC. The chain recombines TRBV5-1 with TRBJ2-5; D unresolved. Looked up from germline, CDR1 is SGHRS and CDR2 is YFSETQ. V dropped 5 bases and J dropped 4 bases, with 12 bases sitting between them. This CDR3 comprises 13 residues.

In its sample, this clonotype was seen a few times. The chain couples TRBV27 to TRBJ1-6; TRBD1 agrees at 9 bases. CDR1 and CDR2 from the germline V gene are MNHEY and SMNVEV (reference sequence). CDR3 length: 14 residues. Germline trimming cut 4 bases from V and 10 bases from J; bases unmatched to any gene: 5. CDR3 nucleotides: TGTGCCAGCAGTTCCGGACAGGGGAACTCACCCCTCCACTTT. It specifies CASSSGQGNSPLHF.

DNA of the CDR3: TGTGCCAGCAGCGTAGTGGGAGGGGCCGCGTTCTTC. This gives the protein CASSVVGGAAFF. This chain uses TRBV9 with TRBJ2-1, with TRBD2 identical over 7 bases. The trim removed 0 bases at V and 15 bases at J, leaving 6 bases unmatched. Germline V gene sequence: CDR1 SGDLS, CDR2 YYNGEE. The CDR3 length is 12 residues.

The chain recombines TRBV3-1 with TRBJ1-1; a weak D match, TRBD1 (5 bases). The CDR3 runs 13 residues. CDR1 and CDR2 from the germline V gene are LGHDT and YNNKEL (reference sequence). Deletions cut 3 bases from V and 3 bases from J, with 8 bases between. The CDR3 protein is CASSQWGDTEAFF. CDR3 DNA sequence: TGTGCCAGCAGCCAGTGGGGGGACACTGAAGCTTTCTTT. Full variable domain (remainder filled in from reference TRBV3-1 and TRBJ1-1): DTAVSQTPKYLVTQMGNDKSIKCEQNLGHDTMYWYKQDSKKFLKIMFSYNNKELIINETVPNRFSPKSPDKAHLNLHINSLELGDSAVYFCASSQWGDTEAFFGQGTRLTVV.

The gene calls are TRBV20-1 and TRBJ1-1; 8 positions match TRBD1. The CDR3 contains 12 residues. Per germline, CDR1 DFQATT and CDR2 SNEGSKA (reference sequence). V lost 6 bases to trimming and J lost 8 bases; unmatched junction nucleotides: 8. In DNA, the CDR3 is TGCAGTGCCGCCAGGGGGCTTATGGAAGCTTTCTTT. It translates to CSAARGLMEAFF.

This chain connects TRBV12-5 to TRBJ2-1; 9 bases align to TRBD2. The germline CDR1 and CDR2 sequences are LGHNT and FRNRAP. This CDR3 contains 18 residues. After removal of 2 bases from V and 3 bases from J, the junction contained 11 bases not matched to a gene. CDR3 in DNA: TGTGCTAGTGGTTTGAATGGTCGGGGACTAGCCTTCTACAATGAGCAGTTCTTC. Its translation is CASGLNGRGLAFYNEQFF.

The J gene is TRBJ1-1, the V gene TRBV29-1, with 8 nucleotides matching TRBD1. The CDR3 runs to 14 residues. Germline assignment: CDR1 SQVTM and CDR2 ANQGSEA. After removal of 3 bases from V and 5 bases from J, the junction contained 8 bases not matched to a gene. Written as DNA, the CDR3 is TGCAGCGTTGATACAGGGGGTAGTAGGACTGAAGCTTTCTTT. It is translated as CSVDTGGSRTEAFF.